These T cell receptor beta chains were read from a single sample in a study of T cell responses to AZD1222 COVID-19 vaccine. TCRdb's copy holds only in-frame clones and misses some; the assay was immunoSEQ multiplex PCR. The sample lists about 140,000 clones, 85% to 95% occurring once. The material sequenced was peripheral blood, taken on day 0 of MenACWY control vaccination. These receptors were collected from an adult in good health. Each CDR3 is given without its conserved first and last residue.

>TRBV2
ASAGTGPSYEQY
>TRBV5-4
ASSLAGFQETQY
>TRBV7-9
ASSAGRAGNTIY
>TRBV27
ASTDRRNTEAF
>TRBV7-8
ASSLNGDEQF
>TRBV6-5
ASSRQGGTNEKLF
>TRBV28
ASSLNLGGEKYNEQF
>TRBV9
ASSVEGSASGPQH
>TRBV7-9
ASSRDRTDPLLRSLNHGYT
>TRBV24-1
ATSDTGTSGYNEQF
>TRBV5-5
ASSLEVGMETQY
>TRBV7-2
ASSLALAQAIQY
>TRBV4-3
ASSQETGVNTEAF
>TRBV28
ASSSPRQGSWNTEAF
>TRBV19
ASSGARKTYNEQF
>TRBV12-3/TRBV12-4
ASSLTSRDTQY
>TRBV5-6
ASSLPGRPDTQY
>TRBV10-3
AISQRLAGGYTQY